This T cell receptor beta chain was documented in a study of T-cell memory formation after mild COVID-19 (dated by TCRdb to about 2021). A note on the overall study: TCR sequence clusters from the two donors were found to be largely donor specific. T-cell clones expanding and contracting after mild COVID-19 in a couple of donors were tracked by longitudinal TCRalpha and TCRbeta repertoire sequencing. Two young, previously healthy adult volunteers, one female and one male, were included in the cohort.

Notes on this clonotype: The specificity of this receptor is unknown. Base qualities were left out, and no much larger clone turns up one base away.

On the study overall, not on this receptor specifically: SARS-CoV-2 specificity of the second-wave clones peaking on day 37 was not confirmed. Clones contracting from day 15 to 85 had balanced CD4/CD8 phenotypes, while a second wave expanding from day 15 to 37 was biased towards CD4+. Contracting CD4+ clones turned up mainly in the CM and EM memory subsets, whereas EMRA was where CD8+ clones were enriched. Some responding clones were detected in pre-infection memory, suggesting pre-existing cross-reactive memory T cells joined the SARS-CoV-2 response. The study covered only a couple of mild cases, and larger cohorts including severe cases with pre-infection samples were considered necessary.

The sample was run on an Illumina NovaSeq 6000. cDNA libraries for TCRalpha and TCRbeta were prepared by 5'RACE using constant-segment primers, with sample barcodes and unique molecular identifiers added. Trizol reagent was used to extract RNA from every sample. Amplification of the libraries took two PCR steps, and the second step added a second sample barcode plus Illumina TruSeq adapters. Libraries were sequenced on an Illumina NovaSeq with 2 x 150 bp paired-end reads. In the authors' own workflow: Demultiplexing of reads and collapsing into UMI-guided consensus sequences were performed with migec v1.2.7. Using mixcr v2.1.11, the UMI consensuses were aligned to TRA and TRB V and J templates and assembled into clonotypes. Expanded or contracted clonotypes were those called significant by both edgeR and NoisET, with noise models trained on biological replicates. For edgeR calls, the thresholds were a false discovery rate-adjusted p below 0.01 and a log2 fold-change of 1. As an exploratory analysis of dynamics, max-normalized trajectories of the 1000 most abundant clonotypes were examined with PCA combined with hierarchical clustering. The CD4 or CD8 phenotype of responding clones was assigned using the separately sequenced CD4+ and CD8+ repertoires. TCRdb took the public reads, trimmed them with fastp at Q25, ran MiXCR for clone calling and kept in-frame beta chains. Every distinct CDR3 protein forms one entry, paired with its most common genes and DNA. For this entry, the V and J calls and clone size follow TCRdb and not the study's own pipeline. In all, the sample holds 500,000 to 600,000 distinct CDR3 sequences, and 15% to 20% of those were seen once. 9.5% to 15% of the sample is in the top ten clones.

Including cysteine and phenylalanine, the CDR3 has 14 amino acids. The read is trimmed to its CDR3 DNA, 42 bases read in frame from base 1. The V end loses 2 bases and the J end loses 4 bases, and a stretch of 9 bases separates them. PBMCs were isolated by Ficoll-Paque density gradient centrifugation. The sample comprised PBMCs or a T cell subset sorted from them (not recorded which). This clonotype was sampled from an adult woman who had mild COVID-19 (a few samples of this study predate the infection). The sample titles of this study are shuffled in the database, so cell type and time point are left out; the donor was told from shared clones. The V and J genes are TRBV12-3 or TRBV12-4 and TRBJ1-3; confidence is insufficient to name the D gene. The DNA reads as follows: TGTGCCAGCAGTTTAAAGGGCCCGGGAAACACCATATATTTT. The translation is CASSLKGPGNTIYF.